Listed below are T cell receptor beta chains from one sample, sequenced in a study of T cells in Graves' hyperthyroidism and ophthalmopathy. In TCRdb, the multiplex PCR reads were re-called with MiXCR into one record per CDR3 protein. The sample has fewer than 350,000 distinct CDR3 sequences, 21% seen once; the top ten hold over 40%. Sequences were obtained from blood. These receptors originate from a woman aged 45-59 years with Graves' hyperthyroidism. The conserved cysteine and the conserved F or W are not part of the CDR3 here. Clone size is stated in some rows and not others, as once, few, many or a class when expanded.

clone_size v_call cdr3_length cdr3_aa
many TRBV30 13 AWSPAGAGTGELF
many TRBV19 10 ASSIDRYGYT
- TRBV3-1 13 ASSRDFSSYNEQF
- TRBV11-2 12 ASRSLAGRDTQY
- TRBV11-3 12 ASSLVGGLDEQY
many TRBV9 15 ASSVADGLAAYNEQF
- TRBV15 15 ATSRDRGASVLTEAF
- TRBV10-3 14 AIRSGTSGISGELF
- TRBV5-6 10 ASSLTGGAQY
many TRBV13 14 ASSPPLWGPVTEAF
few TRBV7-9 11 ASSFPGGSPLH
- TRBV20-1 13 SARKGTGGSYEQY
many TRBV3-1 15 ASSQRIGVAGSGEQY
few TRBV20-1 11 SARRGEEDTIY
many TRBV20-1 11 SVSGISTDTQY
few TRBV30 13 AWSVPGTGGYGYT
few TRBV28 12 ASSLSTGGYGYT
many TRBV20-1 11 SATQGGNQPQH
- TRBV2 12 ASSFVGGSYEQY
- TRBV20-1 12 SAGGQGTNYGYT
few TRBV7-3 12 ASSLLGGEAEAF
few TRBV28 13 ASSFTSGSTDTQY
many TRBV5-1 12 ASSPGGVQDTQY